The 28 T cell receptor beta chains presented below share a single source sample, sequenced in a study of blood T cells in healthy people across ages. Alongside a J-beta primer mix, a sample-barcoded 5' primer served in a second PCR lasting roughly 7 to 11 cycles. TCRdb independently ran MiXCR on the 5' RACE reads; one entry per CDR3 protein. The sample yields about 1.4 million distinct CDR3 sequences, 55% to 75% seen once. The sample consisted of blood. The receptors stem from a man aged 18 to 30 in good health.

V usage is TRBV7-9 and J usage is TRBJ1-2; 7 nucleotides agree with TRBD1. J was trimmed by 6 bases and V by 9 bases; bases with no gene match: 19. This CDR3 region has 16 residues. Germline CDR1 SEHNR, CDR2 FQNEAQ (reference sequence). The CDR3 DNA follows: TGTGCCAGAAGCCACCGGGACAGAGAGCCCCTGGATGGCTACACCTTC. Translation: CARSHRDREPLDGYTF. Together with reference TRBV7-9 and TRBJ1-2, the CDR3 gives the full variable domain: DTGVSQNPRHKITKRGQNVTFRCDPISEHNRLYWYRQTLGQGPEFLTYFQNEAQLEKSRLLSDRFSAERPKGSFSTLEIQRTEQGDSAMYLCARSHRDREPLDGYTFGSGTRLTVV.

V gene TRBV5-1 combines with J gene TRBJ2-1, with 13 bases matching TRBD2. The CDR3 has 18 residues. Germline-derived CDR1 and CDR2 are SGHRS and YFSETQ. With 4 bases clipped from V and 7 bases from J, the junction kept 14 bases outside the gene matches. The DNA of the CDR3 is TGCGCCAGCAGCCCCGGGACTAGCGGGACCGGAGGGCTAAATGAGCAGTTCTTC. It translates to CASSPGTSGTGGLNEQFF.

This clonotype is a singleton in its sample. The rearrangement links TRBV7-9 to TRBJ2-7; the D gene is possibly TRBD1 (5 bases). Germline values: CDR1 SEHNR, CDR2 FQNEAQ (reference sequence). Trimming left V 7 bases short and J 3 bases short, with 16 bases between. The CDR3 loop spans 14 amino acids. CDR3 region: CASTSREGDYEQYF. The CDR3 DNA sequence: TGTGCCAGCACTTCCAGGGAAGGAGACTACGAGCAGTACTTC.

This chain connects TRBV29-1 to TRBJ1-2; D gene uncertain. The V and J ends lost 4 bases and 2 bases respectively, with 8 bases between them. The germline CDR1 and CDR2 sequences are SQVTM and ANQGSEA. This CDR3 has 12 amino acids. CDR3 nucleotide sequence: TGCAGCGTTGTAGGAGCGAACTATGGCTACACCTTC. This codes for CSVVGANYGYTF.

The V call is TRBV4-3, the J call TRBJ2-3, with 7 bases identical to TRBD1. Germline loops: CDR1 LGHNA, CDR2 YSLEER. Trimming took 8 bases from V and 1 from J; bases not matched to a gene: 9. This CDR3 has 15 residues. The CDR3 bases are TGCGCCAGCGGGACAGACCCTTCCGGCACAGATACGCAGTATTTT. Translation: CASGTDPSGTDTQYF.

This chain links TRBV11-2 with TRBJ1-2; D is uncertain. There are 13 residues in the CDR3. Germline-derived CDR1 and CDR2 are SGHAT and FQNNGV. The V end lost 5 bases, the J end lost 0 bases, and 7 bases lay between the germline ends. CDR3 in amino acids: CASSETTNYGYTF. CDR3 bases: TGTGCCAGCAGCGAAACTACTAACTATGGCTACACCTTC.

The CDR3 sequence is CASSLTGTSRTDTQYF. The CDR3 DNA sequence: TGTGCCAGCAGTTTAACCGGGACAAGTCGGACAGATACGCAGTATTTT. The chain links TRBV27 to TRBJ2-3, with a tentative D call TRBD1 (6 bases). Deletions cut 2 bases from V and 3 bases from J, with 15 bases between. Germline V lookup: CDR1 MNHEY, CDR2 SMNVEV (reference sequence). The CDR3 extends over 16 amino acids.

J is TRBJ2-1 and V is TRBV6-4; the D call may be TRBD1 or TRBD2 (5 bases each). The germline gives CDR1 MRHNA, CDR2 SNTAGT. The CDR3 sequence is 15 residues long. Trimming took 3 bases from V and 4 from J, leaving 13 bases between them. The DNA for the CDR3 is TGTGCCAGCAGTGATCAGAGAGGGGCTTACAATGAGCAGTTCTTC. Translation gives CASSDQRGAYNEQFF.

This clonotype was found a few times. The V and J genes are TRBV6-5 and TRBJ2-7; 7 bases fit TRBD1. CDR1 and CDR2 from the germline V gene are MNHEY and SVGAGI. The CDR3 loop spans 13 amino acids. V lost 6 bases, J lost 3 bases, and 5 bases stayed unmatched. CDR3 loop: CASRTWDSYEQYF. As DNA, the CDR3 is TGTGCCAGCAGGACCTGGGACAGCTACGAGCAGTACTTC.

This clonotype has more than one count but fewer than ten. The CDR3 spells CSARDPAREGLIDEQFF. The CDR3 DNA follows: TGCAGTGCTAGAGATCCTGCGCGGGAGGGCCTTATTGATGAGCAGTTCTTC. The chain has TRBV20-1 and TRBJ2-1; 9 bases are shared with TRBD2. V dropped 0 bases and J dropped 8; count of bases not matched to a gene: 14. CDR3 size: 17 residues. Germline V CDR1 and CDR2: DFQATT, SNEGSKA (reference sequence).

This clonotype was observed a handful of times. The CDR3 region has the DNA TGTGCCAGCATCCGGGGCGGGGGCTATGGCTACACCTTC. Translated, it gives CASIRGGGYGYTF. The J gene is TRBJ1-2, the V gene TRBV12-3 or TRBV12-4; D perhaps matches TRBD1 (5 bases). The CDR3 is made up of 13 amino acids. Trimming left V 7 bases short and J 4 bases short, with 13 bases between.

The J gene is TRBJ2-3, the V gene TRBV12-3 or TRBV12-4; the D is unclear. V dropped 1 base and J dropped 3 bases, with 14 bases sitting between them. This CDR3 spans 16 amino acids. CDR3: CASSLEGKSGTDTQYF. The CDR3 DNA reads TGTGCCAGCAGTTTAGAAGGGAAGTCAGGAACAGATACGCAGTATTTT.

In this sample, this clonotype turned up a few times. A much larger clone is a single base away; this may be a read error. V and J are TRBV4-2 and TRBJ2-5; tentative D call: TRBD2 (6 bases). CDR1 and CDR2 from the germline V gene are LGHNA and YNFKEQ. The CDR3 covers 16 residues. V dropped 0 bases and J dropped 11 bases, with 22 bases sitting between them. CDR3 sequence (DNA): TGTGCCAGCAGCCAAGAATTCGGGGGAGTGATCGATGAGCAGTACTTC. It specifies CASSQEFGGVIDEQYF.

Ten or more counts support this clonotype. The chain has TRBV20-1 and TRBJ2-3, with D possibly being TRBD2 (5 bases). The CDR3 is 14 residues long. Germline loops: CDR1 DFQATT, CDR2 SNEGSKA (reference sequence). V shed 5 bases and J shed 3 bases, with 15 bases lying between them. Written as DNA, the CDR3 is TGCAGTGCTTCTATAGCGTTGGGGACAGATACGCAGTATTTT. Translated: CSASIALGTDTQYF.

To note about this clonotype: A read error is possible here, since a much larger clone lies one base away. This sequence joins TRBV6-2 or TRBV6-3 and TRBJ1-2; 9 bases match TRBD1. The CDR3 runs to 14 residues. Germline CDR1 is MNHEY and CDR2 is SVGEGT. CDR3 region: CAGSQGQGTYGYTF. The CDR3 DNA reads TGTGCCGGCAGCCAGGGACAGGGTACCTATGGCTACACCTTC.

The V and J genes are TRBV6-2 or TRBV6-3 and TRBJ1-1; D remains unclear. The CDR3 loop spans 13 amino acids. Deletions cut 0 bases from V and 8 bases from J, with 10 bases between. CDR1 is MNHEY and CDR2 is SVGEGT in the germline V gene. Here the CDR3 reads CASSYSISQEAFF. In DNA, the CDR3 is TGTGCCAGCAGTTACTCGATTTCCCAAGAAGCTTTCTTT.

This chain uses TRBV11-1 with TRBJ2-5, with D tentatively TRBD1 (5 bases). The length of the CDR3 is 14 residues. Trimming left V 4 bases short and J 0 bases short, with 9 bases between. Germline values: CDR1 SGHAT, CDR2 FQDESV (reference sequence). CDR3 nucleotide sequence: TGTGCCAGCAGCTCCCGACAGTACCAAGAGACCCAGTACTTC. This sequence encodes CASSSRQYQETQYF.

This chain uses TRBV7-8 with TRBJ1-2; TRBD1 matches 11 bases. V shed 5 bases and J 6 bases; nucleotides not matched to a gene: 5. Germline CDR1 and CDR2: SGHVS and FQNEAQ. This CDR3 spans 14 amino acids. CDR3 in amino acids: CASSVDRGLDGYTF. CDR3 nucleotide sequence: TGTGCCAGCAGCGTGGACAGGGGGCTGGATGGCTACACCTTC.

V is TRBV6-5 and J is TRBJ2-3, with 10 bases aligning to TRBD2. With 4 bases clipped from V and 4 bases from J, the junction kept 8 bases outside the gene matches. This CDR3 has 16 residues. Looked up from germline, CDR1 is MNHEY and CDR2 is SVGAGI. The CDR3 loop reads CASSLLAGKEADTQYF. CDR3 nucleotide sequence: TGTGCCAGCAGTTTACTAGCGGGAAAGGAGGCAGATACGCAGTATTTT.

This clonotype was found a few times. The chain recombines TRBV6-5 with TRBJ2-7; D is possibly TRBD1 or TRBD2 (5 bases each). In germline, CDR1 is MNHEY, CDR2 SVGAGI. V lost 5 bases and J 3 bases, leaving 17 bases between the germline ends. This CDR3 comprises 15 residues. The CDR3 spells CASSPTLGRRYEQYF. The CDR3 bases are TGTGCCAGCAGTCCCACCTTGGGACGGCGCTACGAGCAGTACTTC.

This clonotype came up a few times. The chain uses TRBV4-1 and TRBJ1-4; D uncertain. The V end lost 4 bases, the J end lost 3 bases, and 12 bases lay between the germline ends. This CDR3 has 15 residues. From germline, CDR1 is MGHRA and CDR2 YSYEKL. CDR3 sequence (DNA): TGCGCCAGCAGCCCAACGACCGCAGCTAATGAAAAACTGTTTTTT. This encodes CASSPTTAANEKLFF.

Points on this clonotype: Its ends do not fully match the called genes, so a read error is possible. In DNA, the CDR3 is TGTGCCAGCGGGGGGGCCTATGACTACACCTTC. This codes for CASGGAYDYTF. This sequence joins TRBV12-3 or TRBV12-4 and TRBJ1-2; D possibly corresponds to TRBD1 (6 bases). The CDR3 has 11 residues.

The V call is TRBV10-3, the J call TRBJ2-6, with 8 bases lining up with TRBD1. Per germline, CDR1 ENHRY and CDR2 SYGVKD. The CDR3 is made up of 17 amino acids. Germline trimming cut 6 bases from V and 0 bases from J; bases unmatched to any gene: 7. The CDR3 protein is CAIRGQELLSGANVLTF. For the CDR3, the DNA is TGTGCCATCAGGGGACAGGAATTGCTCTCTGGGGCCAACGTCCTGACTTTC.

V gene TRBV25-1 combines with J gene TRBJ1-1; TRBD1 aligns across 7 bases. The CDR3 covers 16 residues. V was clipped by 8 bases and J by 5 bases; unmatched bases: 17. The germline V gene has CDR1 MGHDK and CDR2 SYGVNS. CDR3 in DNA: TGTGCCAGCTCTGGGCACAACAGGGGCTTGAGGACTGAAGCTTTCTTT. Encoded protein: CASSGHNRGLRTEAFF. Looking up the rest from reference TRBV25-1 and TRBJ1-1 gives the full variable domain: EADIYQTPRYLVIGTGKKITLECSQTMGHDKMYWYQQDPGMELHLIHYSYGVNSTEKGDLSSESTVSRIRTEHFPLTLESARPSHTSQYLCASSGHNRGLRTEAFFGQGTRLTVV.

The chain recombines TRBV6-5 with TRBJ2-4; 7 bases are a match to TRBD1. There are 17 residues in the CDR3. CDR1 is MNHEY, CDR2 SVGAGI, per germline. J gave up 2 bases and V 3 bases, and 10 bases lay outside the gene matches. The DNA of the CDR3 is TGTGCCAGCAGTTATCTGGGAAAGGGGGCTACCAAAAACATTCAGTACTTC. Amino acid sequence: CASSYLGKGATKNIQYF.

This clonotype has just a few counts. The V and J genes are TRBV20-1 and TRBJ2-7; TRBD1 matches 8 bases. The J call is doubtful: the DNA matches TRBJ2-5 better. This CDR3 comprises 17 residues. Per the germline V gene, CDR1 is DFQATT and CDR2 is SNEGSKA (reference sequence). CDR3 protein: CSAALGYGQGWGETQYF. CDR3 nucleotide sequence: TGCAGTGCCGCACTCGGATATGGACAGGGTTGGGGAGAGACCCAGTACTTC.

This clonotype has a handful of counts. The chain joins TRBV6-2 or TRBV6-3 to TRBJ2-5; D ambiguous. The CDR3 totals 14 residues. V was pared by 1 base and J by 2 bases, with 8 bases between. The germline CDR1 and CDR2 sequences are MNHEY and SVGEGT. The CDR3 bases are TGTGCCAGCAGTTACTTAGACCCACAAGAGACCCAGTACTTC. It yields the protein CASSYLDPQETQYF.

The CDR3 spells CATSRSPGQGYEKLFF. Written as DNA, the CDR3 is TGTGCCACCAGCAGGTCTCCGGGACAGGGATATGAAAAACTGTTTTTT. J is TRBJ1-4 and V is TRBV15; 9 positions match TRBD1. V shed 3 bases, J shed 6 bases, and the junction held 8 bases outside the gene matches. Germline lookup yields CDR1 LNHNV and CDR2 YYDKDF (reference sequence). This CDR3 is built from 16 residues.